Following are 14 T cell receptor beta chains from one sample sequenced in a study of tumor-infiltrating lymphocytes in oesophageal squamous cell carcinoma. TCRdb reprocessed the PCR reads via MiXCR and lists one record per CDR3 protein. The sample includes 13,000 or so distinct CDR3 sequences, approximately 50% of them seen just once. Sequencing input: normal esophageal tissue next to the tumor. The receptors derive from a male donor with esophageal squamous cell carcinoma.

In this sample, this clonotype turned up many times. This chain uses TRBV11-2 with TRBJ2-7; D is perhaps TRBD2 (7 bases). Trimming removed 5 bases at V and 4 bases at J, with 15 bases between. The CDR3 totals 14 residues. CDR1 SGHAT and CDR2 FQNNGV come from the germline V gene. Here the CDR3 reads CASSLAGARYEQYF. The DNA of the CDR3 is TGTGCCAGCAGCCTGGCGGGGGCGCGATACGAGCAGTACTTC.

This clonotype is medium-sized within its sample. This chain uses TRBV11-2 with TRBJ2-2, with D hard to call. With 6 bases removed from V and 6 bases from J, the gap between germline ends came to 5 bases. The germline V gene encodes CDR1 SGHAT and CDR2 FQNNGV. The CDR3 is 11 residues long. CDR3 nucleotide sequence: TGTGCCAGCAGTCAGTCCGGGGAGCTGTTTTTT. Protein sequence: CASSQSGELFF.

This clonotype is labeled as medium-sized. The J gene is TRBJ2-7, the V gene TRBV10-3; TRBD2 matches at 13 bases. Germline CDR1 reads ENHRY; CDR2 reads SYGVKD. Trimming took 2 bases from V and 2 from J; bases not matched to a gene: 6. This CDR3 region has 17 residues. The CDR3 DNA follows: TGTGCCATCAGTGAGCCCCGGACTAGCGGGAGAACCTACGAGCAGTACTTC. Its translation: CAISEPRTSGRTYEQYF.

This clonotype has more than one count but fewer than ten. The chain couples TRBV7-3 to TRBJ2-5, with 10 positions matching TRBD2. Germline V gene data show CDR1 as SGHTA and CDR2 as FQGTGA. V lost 5 bases and J lost 6; bases outside the gene matches: 6. The CDR3 has 14 residues. Here the CDR3 reads CASSEGGLAKTQYF. The CDR3 DNA sequence: TGTGCCAGCAGCGAAGGGGGACTAGCGAAGACCCAGTACTTC.

The chain recombines TRBV7-8 with TRBJ2-1, with D hard to call. Germline V gene data show CDR1 as SGHVS and CDR2 as FQNEAQ. This CDR3 region has 13 residues. The V gene lost 5 bases and the J gene lost 3 bases, with 8 bases spanning the gap. The CDR3 DNA is TGTGCCAGCAGCCACGACTTCTACAATGAGCAGTTCTTC. It yields the protein CASSHDFYNEQFF.

This clonotype counts as medium-sized (0.01 to 0.1%). The V and J genes are TRBV10-3 and TRBJ2-2; 11 nucleotides agree with TRBD2. Germline V gene data show CDR1 as ENHRY and CDR2 as SYGVKD. The V segment lost 8 bases and the J segment 4 bases; nucleotides outside the gene matches: 6. The CDR3 is made up of 15 amino acids. This chain's CDR3 is CAIGSGRESTGELFF. CDR3 coding DNA: TGTGCCATCGGTAGCGGGAGGGAAAGCACCGGGGAGCTGTTTTTT.

This clonotype was detected many times. The chain uses TRBV28 and TRBJ1-1; TRBD1 aligns across 9 bases. The CDR3 spans 12 residues. J lost 10 bases, V lost 3 bases, and 3 bases had no gene match. Germline loops: CDR1 MDHEN, CDR2 SYDVKM. As DNA, the CDR3 is TGTGCCAGCAGTTTCGGGACAGGGAGAGCTTTCTTT. As protein: CASSFGTGRAFF.

V and J are TRBV7-4 and TRBJ2-4; tentatively, D is TRBD1 (6 bases). With the DNA end fitting TRBJ2-7 better, the J assignment may be wrong. Germline V gene lookup returns CDR1 SGHVT and CDR2 SQSDAQ. The CDR3 is made up of 13 amino acids. CDR3: CASSFGRGYEQYF. Here the CDR3 DNA reads TGTGCCAGCAGCTTTGGCAGGGGATACGAGCAGTACTTC.

This clonotype was detected only once. Lacking the conserved final phenylalanine or tryptophan, this CDR3 likely reflects a read error. The DNA is left out, because the CDR3 cannot be placed on it with certainty; the CDR3 is given as TCRdb lists it. The rearrangement links TRBV6-1 to TRBJ2-7; the table's D gene call, TRBD1, was not cross checked with the DNA. Germline loops: CDR1 MNHNS, CDR2 SASEGT. Ends included, the CDR3 has 15 residues. The CDR3 sequence: CASKGTGGYGYTFGS.

This clonotype is categorized as medium-sized. The rearrangement joins TRBV7-2 to TRBJ1-2, with unresolved D. Trimming cost V 0 bases and J 1 base, with 9 bases left between them. The CDR3 has 15 residues. The germline V gene encodes CDR1 SGHTA and CDR2 FQGNSA. CDR3 amino acids: CASSLAGGSNYGYTF. CDR3 DNA: TGTGCCAGCAGCTTAGCGGGAGGGAGTAACTATGGCTACACCTTC.

This clonotype was counted many times. V gene TRBV12-3 or TRBV12-4 combines with J gene TRBJ2-3; no clear D gene. Trimming removed 6 bases from V and 0 bases from J, with 10 bases in between. The CDR3 is made up of 14 amino acids. The CDR3 loop is CASSLKGSTDTQYF. CDR3 nucleotides: TGTGCCAGCAGCCTTAAAGGGAGCACAGATACGCAGTATTTT.

The chain uses TRBV7-3 and TRBJ2-5, with TRBD2 matching over 8 bases. The end of the DNA fits TRBJ2-7 better, so the J call may be wrong. Germline values: CDR1 SGHTA, CDR2 FQGTGA. The CDR3 extends over 13 amino acids. The CDR3, as DNA: TGTGCCAGCAGCTTAGCGGGAGGACACGAGCAGTACTTC. Translation: CASSLAGGHEQYF.

This clonotype has only a few counts. Mismatch with germline at one junction end may stem from a read error. V and J are TRBV6-1 and TRBJ2-6; tentative D call: TRBD2 (6 bases). Germline CDR1 MNHNS, CDR2 SASEGT. This CDR3 region has 17 residues. The CDR3: CASSEGTTSSGADVLTF. The CDR3 DNA follows: TGTGCCAGCAGTGAAGGGACTACCAGCTCTGGGGCCGACGTCCTGACTTTC.

At least ten counts were recorded for this clonotype. This chain uses TRBV18 with TRBJ2-7; 8 nucleotides agree with TRBD2. This CDR3 region has 15 residues. V shed 0 bases, J shed 3 bases, and the junction held 4 bases outside the gene matches. Germline V CDR1 and CDR2: KGHSH, LQKENI. CDR3 coding DNA: TGTGCCAGCTCACCACCTTCACGGGAGGGCTACGAGCAGTACTTC. Translating it yields CASSPPSREGYEQYF.